This TCR beta chain was sequenced in a study of early T cells in non-severe SARS-CoV-2 infection. Study-wide context: The sequenced material was bulk RNA from unsorted whole blood, and its chains were unpaired. Study outcomes and limitations: A preference for anti-spike CD8 responses marked VDJdb matching, which missed private and CD4 specificities.

The library protocol tagged individual cDNA molecules with unique molecular identifiers. Each CDR3 protein is one row after TCRdb ran MiXCR on the 5' RACE reads. The sample has 35,000 to 45,000 distinct CDR3 sequences, 7.9% seen once; the top ten hold around 12%. The CDR3 extends over 16 amino acids. V lost 2 bases, J lost 7 bases, and 17 bases lay in between. Per germline, CDR1 SGHAT and CDR2 FQDESV (reference sequence). This clonotype was seen ten or more times. What it binds is not known. This receptor was obtained from an adult who was a healthcare worker with PCR-confirmed SARS-CoV-2 infection or an uninfected control (not recorded which). This specimen was whole blood, taken at baseline. V usage is TRBV11-1 and J usage is TRBJ2-2; the D is unclear. DNA for the CDR3: TGTGCCAGCAGCTTACGTCGAGGCAGTAATGTCGGGGAGCTGTTTTTT. Translated, it gives CASSLRRGSNVGELFF. Combining the CDR3 with reference TRBV11-1 and TRBJ2-2 gives the whole variable domain EAEVAQSPRYKITEKSQAVAFWCDPISGHATLYWYRQILGQGPELLVQFQDESVVDDSQLPKDRFSAERLKGVDSTLKIQPAELGDSAMYLCASSLRRGSNVGELFFGEGSRLTVL.